This TCR beta chain originates from a study of blood T cell repertoires in COVID-19 (dated by TCRdb to 2018 to 2021). With regard to the full study: Samples from collaborators originated in the United States, Italy and Spain and spanned both the acute and convalescent phases of COVID-19. Nearly every sample came with metadata listing a de-identified subject ID, COVID-19 status, age in years and sex. The material from the prospective study consisted of cDNA or gDNA derived from T cells, B-cell-depleted T cells, or PBMCs. The dataset comprised deeply sampled blood TCRbeta repertoires from subjects exposed to, actively infected with, or recovered from COVID-19. Where HLA class I and class II types were available, the types were taken from metadata supplied by the sample provider, not from assay-based typing. The samples were drawn from two sources: the first 160 participants of the ongoing ImmuneRACE study, and 950 to 1,500 subjects contributed by 6 global collaborators. The repertoires were released in a freely available public database intended as a resource for research on the immune response to SARS-CoV-2. General findings and caveats noted by the study authors: How much clinical and demographic metadata was included differed by source and by participant, and the metadata was provided uncurated.

About this clone itself: Its antigen is currently not known. The sample holds no much larger clone one base away, and base qualities are not on file.

According to the germline V gene, CDR1 reads SGHTA and CDR2 reads FQGNSA. Trimming costs V 2 bases and J 4 bases, and their ends lie 6 bases apart. The CDR3 runs 13 residues from the cysteine to the phenylalanine. Only the CDR3 DNA stays, 39 bases, in frame from base 1. The collaborating institutions used their own protocols to collect whole blood in K2EDTA tubes. Collaborator samples were shipped for TCRbeta analysis as frozen whole blood, isolated PBMCs, or DNA extracted from either sample type. The immunoSEQ Assay, a bias-controlled multiplex PCR, was used to amplify TCRbeta CDR3 regions from genomic DNA. Processing in the source paper ran as follows. Within the assay, amplification of reference gene primers was used to estimate how many nucleated cells each sample contained. To quantify the absolute abundance of each unique TCRbeta CDR3 rearrangement, sequence reads were collapsed and filtered. Productive Simpson clonality was computed per sample as the square root of Simpson's diversity index over productive rearrangements. TCRdb re-hosts the immuneACCESS table, in-frame sequences only. Its copies lack some clones; in the studies checked, an unresolved V gene accounts for under half of them, and the cause for the rest is not known. Clone size and V and J calls were adopted from that table, with D and trimming inferred from the DNA. This sample lists approximately 300,000 clones; roughly 80% were detected once. The top ten constitute around 4.5% of the sample.

The receptor chain draws on TRBV7-2 and TRBJ1-5; TRBD1 is a possible D gene, resting on 6 matching bases. The specimen sequenced was peripheral blood. This sequence was found in a woman aged 45-59 years with active or convalescent COVID-19. This receptor carries the CDR3 CASSLQGNQPQHF. Read as DNA, the sequence is TGTGCCAGCAGCTTACAGGGGAATCAGCCCCAGCATTTT.